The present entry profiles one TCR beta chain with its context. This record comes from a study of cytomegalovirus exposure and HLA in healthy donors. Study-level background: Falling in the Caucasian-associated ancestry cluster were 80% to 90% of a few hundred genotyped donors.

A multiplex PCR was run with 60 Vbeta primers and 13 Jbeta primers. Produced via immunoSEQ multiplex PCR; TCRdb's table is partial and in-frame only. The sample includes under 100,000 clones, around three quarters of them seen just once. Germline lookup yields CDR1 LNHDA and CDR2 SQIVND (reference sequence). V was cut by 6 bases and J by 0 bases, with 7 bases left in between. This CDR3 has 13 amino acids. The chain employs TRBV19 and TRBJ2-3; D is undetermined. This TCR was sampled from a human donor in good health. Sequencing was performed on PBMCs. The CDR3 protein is CASRITSTDTQYF. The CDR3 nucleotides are TGTGCCAGTAGAATAACTAGCACAGATACGCAGTATTTT.